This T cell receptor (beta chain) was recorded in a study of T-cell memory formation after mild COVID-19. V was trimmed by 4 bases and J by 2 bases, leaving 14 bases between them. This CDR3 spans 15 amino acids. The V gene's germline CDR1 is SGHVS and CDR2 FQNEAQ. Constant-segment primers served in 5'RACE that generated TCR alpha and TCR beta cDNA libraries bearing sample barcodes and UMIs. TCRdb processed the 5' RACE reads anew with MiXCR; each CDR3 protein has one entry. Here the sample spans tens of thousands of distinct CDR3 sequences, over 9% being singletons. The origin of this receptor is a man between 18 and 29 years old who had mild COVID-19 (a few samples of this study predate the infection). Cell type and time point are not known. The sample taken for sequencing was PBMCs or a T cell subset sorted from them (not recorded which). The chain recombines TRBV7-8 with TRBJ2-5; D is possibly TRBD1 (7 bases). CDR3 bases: TGTGCCAGCAGCTCAGGGGGGCCAAGGCAAGAGACCCAGTACTTC. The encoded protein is CASSSGGPRQETQYF. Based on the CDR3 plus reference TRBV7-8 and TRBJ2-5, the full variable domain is GAGVSQSPRYKVAKRGQDVALRCDPISGHVSLFWYQQALGQGPEFLTYFQNEAQLDKSGLPSDRFFAERPEGSVSTLKIQRTQQEDSAVYLCASSSGGPRQETQYFGPGTRLLVL.